This entry features one TCR beta chain sequence. Its antigen is not yet known. No qualities accompany the bases; no much larger clone lies one base away. CDR1 and CDR2 are drawn from the germline V gene: SGHRS, YFSETQ. Trimming accounts for 5 bases at V and 1 base at J, while the number of junction bases matched to no gene is 5. Taken from cysteine to phenylalanine, the CDR3 has 14 residues. Only the CDR3 portion is preserved as DNA: 42 bases, with reading frame beginning at the first base. This record comes from a study of technical replicates of blood from a handful of donors (dated by TCRdb to about 2017). The library was obtained by the immunoSEQ multiplex PCR assay. The clones in this table, taken by TCRdb from immuneACCESS, are in-frame only. Not every clone is retained; where verified, under half of the shortfall comes from an unresolved V gene, and the cause of the rest is unknown. This sample gives fewer than 100,000 clones in total; approximately 96% of them show up just once. Roughly 0.22% of the sample is in the top ten clones.

The chain couples TRBV5-1 to TRBJ1-1, with 7 bases in between that match TRBD1. The sequencing sample was made of T cells isolated from PBMCs. This clonotype was obtained from a human donor in good health. The CDR3 reads CASRSGTENTEAFF. In nucleotide form, the sequence is TGCGCCAGCAGGTCCGGGACAGAGAACACTGAAGCTTTCTTT.